Sequencing of this TCR beta chain was carried out in a study of regulatory T cells in long-lasting Graves disease. Overall study results and limits: New patients shared fewer public clonotypes (around 980) than persistent patients did (roughly 2,500).

This clonotype has at least ten counts. Antigen: not known. The CDR3 is made up of 13 amino acids. Germline CDR1 reads DFQATT; CDR2 reads SNEGSKA (reference sequence). Losses at the gene ends were 3 bases for V and 3 bases for J; bases not matched to a gene: 3. Documented time point: newly diagnosed GD, antithyroid drugs for less than 3 months. From PBMCs, RNA was extracted and then used to make the TCR library. Building of the TCR beta libraries involved iRepertoire HTBI primers and Arm-PCR of CDR3 regions. Each CDR3 protein is one row after TCRdb ran MiXCR on the multiplex PCR reads. The table records 530,000 or so distinct CDR3 sequences, about 16% of them present only once. The data also belong to a second study, concerning T cells in Graves' hyperthyroidism and ophthalmopathy. That investigation notes: The HTBI set primed first-round TCR CDR3 RT-PCR.

The chain links TRBV20-1 to TRBJ2-7; 9 positions agree with TRBD2. The source was peripheral blood mononuclear cells (PBMCs), collected at new diagnosis, from a patient treated with antithyroid drugs. The source is a man between 18 and 35 years old with Graves disease. The CDR3 sequence: CSASARGGYEQYF. The DNA of the CDR3 is TGCAGTGCTAGCGCGCGGGGGGGCTACGAGCAGTACTTC.